This T cell receptor beta chain was obtained from a study of blood T cell repertoires in COVID-19. Overall study context: Both acute and convalescent COVID-19 samples were obtained from the United States, Italy and Spain. Nucleic acid was either cDNA or gDNA, and it came from T cells, B-cell-depleted T cells, or PBMCs.

Germline-derived CDR1 and CDR2 are DFQATT and SNEGSKA (reference sequence). Trimming shortened V by 3 bases and J by 8 bases, and 20 bases separated the two germline ends. The CDR3 totals 15 residues. This clone appeared many times. Per the original methods: The assay estimated nucleated cells by amplifying reference gene primers. The repertoire was sequenced with immunoSEQ multiplex PCR; TCRdb's copy has only in-frame clones and lacks some. V and J calls and clone size are copied from that table; D and trimming were computed from the DNA. The sample gives around 70,000 clones, 65% to 80% of which show up once; approximately 25% is in the top ten.

The TCR originated in a man between 60 and 75 years old with active or convalescent COVID-19. This chain uses TRBV20-1 with TRBJ2-1; D possibly corresponds to TRBD1 (6 bases). The source material was peripheral blood. Here the CDR3 reads CSASPLDSNKDEQFF. The CDR3 region has the DNA TGCAGTGCTAGTCCGTTGGACAGCAACAAAGATGAGCAGTTCTTC.